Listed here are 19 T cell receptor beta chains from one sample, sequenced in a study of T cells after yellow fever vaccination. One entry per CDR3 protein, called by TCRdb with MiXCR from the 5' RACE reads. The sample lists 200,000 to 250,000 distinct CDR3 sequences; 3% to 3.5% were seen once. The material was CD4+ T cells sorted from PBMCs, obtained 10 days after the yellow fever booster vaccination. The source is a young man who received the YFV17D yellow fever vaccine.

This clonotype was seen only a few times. The CDR3 here is CASSRTAGFQPQHF. The DNA for the CDR3 is TGTGCCAGCAGTAGAACTGCAGGGTTTCAGCCCCAGCATTTT. The rearrangement joins TRBV12-3 or TRBV12-4 to TRBJ1-5; tentative D call: TRBD1 (5 bases). V gave up 5 bases and J gave up 6 bases, with 14 bases separating them. The CDR3 spans 14 residues.

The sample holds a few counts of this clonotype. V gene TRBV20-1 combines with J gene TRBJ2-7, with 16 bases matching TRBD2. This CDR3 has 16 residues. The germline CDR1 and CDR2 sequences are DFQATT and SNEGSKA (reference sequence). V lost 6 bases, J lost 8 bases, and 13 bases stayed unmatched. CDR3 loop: CSATGTSGGDPYQQYV. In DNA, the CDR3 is TGCAGTGCCACCGGGACTAGCGGGGGGGACCCCTATCAGCAGTACGTC.

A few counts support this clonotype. The CDR3 region has the DNA TGTGCCAGCCTCTATACCCCCCGAACTGGAAGCAATGAGCAGTTCTTC. Amino acid sequence: CASLYTPRTGSNEQFF. This chain joins TRBV5-6 and TRBJ2-1; D is uncertain. Trimming left V 7 bases short and J 6 bases short, with 23 bases between. CDR3 length equals 16 residues. Germline V gene sequence: CDR1 SGHDT, CDR2 YYEEEE. The full variable domain, completed using reference TRBV5-6 and TRBJ2-1, is DAGVTQSPTHLIKTRGQQVTLRCSPKSGHDTVSWYQQALGQGPQFIFQYYEEEERQRGNFPDRFSGHQFPNYSSELNVNALLLGDSALYLCASLYTPRTGSNEQFFGPGTRLTVL.

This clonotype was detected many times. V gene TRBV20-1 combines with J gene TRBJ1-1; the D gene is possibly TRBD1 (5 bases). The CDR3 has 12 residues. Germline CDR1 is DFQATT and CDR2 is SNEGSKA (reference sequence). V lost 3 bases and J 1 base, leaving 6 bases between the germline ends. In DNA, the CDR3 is TGCAGTGCTAGGGGACGGAACACTGAAGCTTTCTTT. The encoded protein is CSARGRNTEAFF.

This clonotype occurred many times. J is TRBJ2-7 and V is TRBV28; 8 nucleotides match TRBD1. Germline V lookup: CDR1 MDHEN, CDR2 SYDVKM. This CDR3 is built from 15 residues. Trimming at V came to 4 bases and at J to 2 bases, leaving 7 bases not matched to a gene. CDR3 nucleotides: TGTGCCAGCAGTTCCGGACAGGGTGGCCCCTACGAGCAGTACGTC. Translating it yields CASSSGQGGPYEQYV.

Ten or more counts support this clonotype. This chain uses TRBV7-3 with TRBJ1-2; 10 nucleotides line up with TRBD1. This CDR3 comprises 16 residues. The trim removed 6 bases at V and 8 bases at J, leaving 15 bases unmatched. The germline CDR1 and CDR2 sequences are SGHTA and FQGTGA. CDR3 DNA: TGTGCCAGCAGTTCAACTCCGGGACAGGGGCGTGAAGGCTACACCTTC. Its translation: CASSSTPGQGREGYTF.

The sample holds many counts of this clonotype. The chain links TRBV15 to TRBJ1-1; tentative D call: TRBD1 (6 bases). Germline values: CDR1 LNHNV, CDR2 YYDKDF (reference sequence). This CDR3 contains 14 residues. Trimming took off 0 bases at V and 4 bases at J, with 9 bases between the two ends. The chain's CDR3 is CATSREGGGTEAFF. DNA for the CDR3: TGTGCCACCAGCAGAGAAGGAGGGGGCACTGAAGCTTTCTTT.

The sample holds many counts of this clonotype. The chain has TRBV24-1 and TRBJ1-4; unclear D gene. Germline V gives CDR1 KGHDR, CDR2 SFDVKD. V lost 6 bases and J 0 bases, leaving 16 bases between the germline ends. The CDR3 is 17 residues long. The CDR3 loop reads CATSLTGQDATNEKLFF. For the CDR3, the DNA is TGTGCCACCAGTTTGACGGGTCAGGATGCAACTAATGAAAAACTGTTTTTT.

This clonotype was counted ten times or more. CDR3 sequence reads: CASSSLFVTQYF. In nucleotides, the CDR3 is TGTGCCAGCAGCTCCTTGTTCGTAACGCAGTATTTT. The chain uses TRBV5-6 and TRBJ2-3; D not resolved. The V end lost 3 bases, the J end lost 9 bases, and 11 bases lay between the germline ends. The CDR3 loop spans 12 amino acids. Germline values: CDR1 SGHDT, CDR2 YYEEEE.

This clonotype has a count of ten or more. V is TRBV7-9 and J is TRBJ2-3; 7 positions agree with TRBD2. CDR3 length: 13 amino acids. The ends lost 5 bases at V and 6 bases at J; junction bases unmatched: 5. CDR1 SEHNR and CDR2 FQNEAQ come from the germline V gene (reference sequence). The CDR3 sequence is CASSEQAGDTQYF. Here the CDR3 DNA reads TGTGCCAGCAGCGAGCAAGCGGGGGATACGCAGTATTTT.

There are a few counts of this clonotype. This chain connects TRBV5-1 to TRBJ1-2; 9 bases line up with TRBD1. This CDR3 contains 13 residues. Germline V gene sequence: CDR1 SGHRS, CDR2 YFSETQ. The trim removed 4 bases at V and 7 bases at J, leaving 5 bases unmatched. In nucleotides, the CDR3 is TGCGCCAGCAGCGAGGGACAGGGAAGTGGCTACACCTTC. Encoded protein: CASSEGQGSGYTF.

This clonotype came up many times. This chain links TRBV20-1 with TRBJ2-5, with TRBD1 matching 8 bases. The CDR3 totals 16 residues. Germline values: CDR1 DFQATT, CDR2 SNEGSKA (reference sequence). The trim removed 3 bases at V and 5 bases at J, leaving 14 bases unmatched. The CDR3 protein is CSARLRQGSAQETQYF. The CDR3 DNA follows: TGCAGTGCTAGGCTGAGACAGGGGTCCGCCCAGGAGACCCAGTACTTC.

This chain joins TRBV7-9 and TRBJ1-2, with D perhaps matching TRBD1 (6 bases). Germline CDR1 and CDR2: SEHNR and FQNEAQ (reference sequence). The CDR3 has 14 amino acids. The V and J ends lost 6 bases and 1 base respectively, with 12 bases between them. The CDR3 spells CASRRTALNYGYTF. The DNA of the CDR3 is TGTGCCAGCAGGCGGACAGCGCTTAACTATGGCTACACCTTC.

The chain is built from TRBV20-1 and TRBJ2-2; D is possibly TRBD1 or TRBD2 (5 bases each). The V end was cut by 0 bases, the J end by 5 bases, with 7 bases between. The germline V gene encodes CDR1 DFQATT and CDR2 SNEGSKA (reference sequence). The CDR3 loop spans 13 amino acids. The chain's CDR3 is CSARDWGTGELFF. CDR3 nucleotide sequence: TGCAGTGCTAGAGATTGGGGGACCGGGGAGCTGTTTTTT.

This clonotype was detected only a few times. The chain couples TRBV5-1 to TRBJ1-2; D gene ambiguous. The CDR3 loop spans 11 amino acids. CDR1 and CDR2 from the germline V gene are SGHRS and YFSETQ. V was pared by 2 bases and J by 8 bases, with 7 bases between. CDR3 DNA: TGCGCCAGCAGCTTTGGTGTGGGCTACACCTTC. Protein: CASSFGVGYTF.

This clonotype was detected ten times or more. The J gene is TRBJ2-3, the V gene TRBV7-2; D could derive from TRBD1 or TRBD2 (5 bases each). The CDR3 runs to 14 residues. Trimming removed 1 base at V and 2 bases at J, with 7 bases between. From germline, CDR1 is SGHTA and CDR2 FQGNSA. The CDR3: CASSLVGATDTQYF. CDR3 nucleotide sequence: TGTGCCAGCAGCTTAGTCGGGGCCACAGATACGCAGTATTTT.

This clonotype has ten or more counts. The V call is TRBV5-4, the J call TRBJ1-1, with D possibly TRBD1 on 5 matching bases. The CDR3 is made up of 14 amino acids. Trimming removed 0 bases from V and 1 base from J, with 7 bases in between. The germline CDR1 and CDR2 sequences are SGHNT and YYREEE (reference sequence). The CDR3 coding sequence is TGTGCCAGCAGCTTGGTCGACAGGAACACTGAAGCTTTCTTT. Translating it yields CASSLVDRNTEAFF. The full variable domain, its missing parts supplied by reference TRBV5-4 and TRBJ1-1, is ETGVTQSPTHLIKTRGQQVTLRCSSQSGHNTVSWYQQALGQGPQFIFQYYREEENGRGNFPPRFSGLQFPNYSSELNVNALELDDSALYLCASSLVDRNTEAFFGQGTRLTVV.

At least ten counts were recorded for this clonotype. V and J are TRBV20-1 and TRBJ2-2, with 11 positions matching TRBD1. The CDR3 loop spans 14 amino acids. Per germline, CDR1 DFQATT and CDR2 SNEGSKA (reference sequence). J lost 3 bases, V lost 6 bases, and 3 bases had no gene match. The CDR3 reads CSASGQGDTGELFF. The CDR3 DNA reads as TGCAGTGCGTCGGGACAGGGGGACACCGGGGAGCTGTTTTTT.

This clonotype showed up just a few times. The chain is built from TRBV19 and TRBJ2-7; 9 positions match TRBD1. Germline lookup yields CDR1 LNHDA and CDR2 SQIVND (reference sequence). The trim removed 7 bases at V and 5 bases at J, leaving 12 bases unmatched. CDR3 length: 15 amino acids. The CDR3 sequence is CASKGMGQGENEQYF. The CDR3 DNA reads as TGTGCCAGTAAAGGGATGGGACAGGGAGAAAACGAGCAGTACTTC.